The T cell receptor beta chain under discussion was sequenced for a study of Graves' ophthalmopathy and Graves' hyperthyroidism. Overall study findings and caveats: The model predicted ophthalmopathy progression with 60% to 71% sensitivity and around 72% specificity.

Remarks on this clonotype: Its antigen is not known.

The germline CDR1 and CDR2 sequences are MGHDK and SYGVNS. This CDR3 spans 15 amino acids. The study amplified TCR beta CDR3 regions using RNA transcripts. Second-round multiplex PCR followed a first-round RT-PCR using HTBI primers. TCRdb reprocessed the multiplex PCR reads with MiXCR, giving one entry per CDR3 protein. The sample contains around 1.1 million distinct CDR3 sequences, roughly 35% of which appear only once. Sequencing was performed on peripheral blood or thyroid tissue (not recorded which). This chain links TRBV25-1 with TRBJ2-6; D is possibly TRBD1 (5 bases). The receptor's source is an adult man with Graves' hyperthyroidism. The CDR3 loop reads CAQVQGLTGANVLTF. CDR3 DNA: TGTGCGCAGGTGCAGGGCCTAACTGGGGCCAACGTCCTGACTTTC.